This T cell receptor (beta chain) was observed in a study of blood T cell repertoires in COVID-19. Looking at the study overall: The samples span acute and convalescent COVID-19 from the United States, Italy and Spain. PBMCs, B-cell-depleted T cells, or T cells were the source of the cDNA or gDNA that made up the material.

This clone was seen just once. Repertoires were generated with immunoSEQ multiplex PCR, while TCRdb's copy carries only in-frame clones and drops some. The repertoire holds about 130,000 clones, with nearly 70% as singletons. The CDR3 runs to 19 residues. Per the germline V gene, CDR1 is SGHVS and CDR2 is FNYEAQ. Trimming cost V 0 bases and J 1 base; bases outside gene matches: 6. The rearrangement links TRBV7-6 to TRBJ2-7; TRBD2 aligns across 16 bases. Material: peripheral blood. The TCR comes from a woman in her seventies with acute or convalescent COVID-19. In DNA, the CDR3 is TGTGCCAGCAGCTTAGCGTCGGGACTAGCGGGGGGGCGGTCCTACGAGCAGTACTTC. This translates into CASSLASGLAGGRSYEQYF.